These 11 T cell receptor beta chains originate from one sample sequenced in a study of blood T cell repertoires in COVID-19. Measured with immunoSEQ multiplex PCR; TCRdb has only the in-frame clones, and not every one. The table records over 400,000 clones, around 85% of them present only once. Sample: peripheral blood. The receptors shown here come from a human donor in a cohort sampled during active COVID-19.

The chain links TRBV5-1 to TRBJ2-1; the match to TRBD2 covers 7 bases. CDR1 and CDR2 from the germline V gene are SGHRS and YFSETQ. Trimming cost V 4 bases and J 8 bases; bases outside gene matches: 15. The CDR3 totals 16 residues. Here the CDR3 reads CASSGSSGDAFDEQFF. DNA for the CDR3: TGCGCCAGCAGCGGTTCCAGCGGGGACGCTTTCGATGAGCAGTTCTTC. The whole variable domain, filled in from reference TRBV5-1 and TRBJ2-1, reads KAGVTQTPRYLIKTRGQQVTLSCSPISGHRSVSWYQQTPGQGLQFLFEYFSETQRNKGNFPGRFSGRQFSNSRSEMNVSTLELGDSALYLCASSGSSGDAFDEQFFGPGTRLTVL.

This chain joins TRBV7-9 and TRBJ1-1, with no clear D. The germline gives CDR1 SEHNR, CDR2 FQNEAQ (reference sequence). The CDR3 totals 14 residues. The V and J ends lost 2 bases and 1 base respectively, with 8 bases between them. The CDR3 DNA reads TGTGCCAGCAGCTTACTGTCGCGGAACACTGAAGCTTTCTTT. Its protein product is CASSLLSRNTEAFF.

Regarding this clone: One end of the junction varies from germline; a read error may be responsible. The gene calls are TRBV19 and TRBJ1-1; D remains ambiguous. This CDR3 has 13 residues. Looked up from germline, CDR1 is LNHDA and CDR2 is SQIVND (reference sequence). The CDR3 loop is CASRVSGSPDAFF. CDR3 in DNA: TGTGCCAGTAGAGTCTCGGGGAGCCCTGATGCTTTCTTT.

Worth noting for this clone: Other nucleotide sequences from this sample produce the same CDR3. V gene TRBV11-3 combines with J gene TRBJ2-1, with TRBD1 matching over 7 bases. CDR1 is SGHNT and CDR2 is YENEEA in the germline V gene. The CDR3 totals 14 residues. After removal of 1 base from V and 4 bases from J, the junction contained 1 base not matched to a gene. The CDR3 protein is CASSLGGQYNEQFF. For the CDR3, the DNA is TGTGCCAGCAGCTTAGGGGGACAGTACAATGAGCAGTTCTTC.

This chain uses TRBV4-3 with TRBJ1-2, with a possible D match to TRBD1 (6 bases). The length of the CDR3 is 15 residues. CDR1 is LGHNA, CDR2 YSLEER, per germline. The V end lost 2 bases, the J end lost 4 bases, and 14 bases lay between the germline ends. The CDR3 loop reads CASSQSLGGGYGYTF. DNA of the CDR3: TGCGCCAGCAGCCAATCGTTGGGAGGGGGCTATGGCTACACCTTC.

V is TRBV7-9 and J is TRBJ1-1, with 9 bases lining up with TRBD1. Germline values: CDR1 SEHNR, CDR2 FQNEAQ (reference sequence). V lost 6 bases and J lost 4; bases outside the gene matches: 6. This CDR3 has 14 amino acids. Written as DNA, the CDR3 is TGTGCCAGCAGAGCGGACAGGGGAAGCACTGAAGCTTTCTTT. Amino acid sequence: CASRADRGSTEAFF.

The chain carries TRBV28 and TRBJ2-7, with 13 nucleotides matching TRBD2. Germline V lookup: CDR1 MDHEN, CDR2 SYDVKM. V lost 8 bases, J lost 1 base, and 2 bases stayed unmatched. The CDR3 is made up of 14 amino acids. The CDR3 DNA reads TGTGCCAGCCGGACTAGCGGGGGTTCCTACGAGCAGTACTTC. It codes for CASRTSGGSYEQYF.

The chain recombines TRBV6-5 with TRBJ1-2; unclear D gene. Trimming removed 6 bases from V and 13 bases from J, with 27 bases in between. In germline, CDR1 is MNHEY, CDR2 SVGAGI. There are 15 residues in the CDR3. CDR3 nucleotides: TGTGCCAGCAGCTTGACAACGGAACTCCATATGGCTTCCACCTTC. Amino acids: CASSLTTELHMASTF.

V is TRBV11-3 and J is TRBJ2-1, with 14 bases fitting TRBD2. The V and J ends lost 5 bases and 10 bases, in that order; junction bases with no gene match: 7. CDR3 length equals 15 residues. The germline gives CDR1 SGHNT, CDR2 YENEEA. CDR3 region: CASSPRTSGGQEQFF. CDR3 nucleotide sequence: TGTGCCAGCAGCCCTCGGACTAGCGGGGGGCAGGAGCAGTTCTTC.

The CDR3 DNA reads as TGTGCCAGCAGTTTAGCGGGAGCCGGGGATGAGCAGTTCTTC. Translating gives CASSLAGAGDEQFF. V is TRBV6-4 and J is TRBJ2-1, with 9 bases lining up with TRBD2. J gave up 8 bases and V 5 bases, and 7 bases lay outside the gene matches. Germline lookup yields CDR1 MRHNA and CDR2 SNTAGT. CDR3 length equals 14 residues.

This clone occurred a few times. J is TRBJ2-6 and V is TRBV30; 9 bases are shared with TRBD2. The V gene's germline CDR1 is GTSNPN and CDR2 SVGIG (reference sequence). Trimming took 1 base from V and 3 from J; bases not matched to a gene: 10. The CDR3 contains 18 residues. This CDR3 is CAWSALGAGGLGANVLTF. The CDR3 DNA sequence: TGTGCCTGGAGTGCCTTGGGAGCGGGGGGTCTTGGGGCCAACGTCCTGACTTTC.